This is a list of T cell receptor beta chains from one sample in a study of blood T cell repertoires in COVID-19. Some clones are missing from TCRdb's copy, which holds only in-frame ones; the method was immunoSEQ multiplex PCR. The data contain some 80,000 clones, 86% of them singletons. Sequenced input: peripheral blood. Source of these receptors: a man aged 50-60 years with active or convalescent COVID-19. The conserved cysteine and the conserved F or W are not part of the CDR3 here.

V gene	CDR3 length	J gene	CDR3 protein
TRBV3-1/TRBV3-2	16	TRBJ2-2	ASSQGQRGGPNTGELF
TRBV5-8	14	TRBJ1-5	ASSPLQGAGNQPQH
TRBV10-3	14	TRBJ1-4	AISESGTGGGEKLF
TRBV7-8	15	TRBJ1-5	ASSLSGGGGMPGPQH
TRBV18	13	TRBJ1-4	ASSAQGGENEKLF
TRBV18	13	TRBJ1-5	ASSPVDRGNQPQH
TRBV28	11	TRBJ1-2	ATTVGGIYGYT
TRBV10-2	12	TRBJ1-1	ASSDATGDTEAF
TRBV9	13	TRBJ2-1	ASSVEQGTYNEQF
TRBV28	13	TRBJ2-2	ASSFGGYNTGELF
TRBV6-2/TRBV6-3	11	TRBJ2-7	ASSTGQFYEQY
TRBV7-9	13	TRBJ2-7	ASSRGTGDRGEQY
TRBV5-1	16	TRBJ2-2	ASSLDLAGAVVTGELF
TRBV30	11	TRBJ1-4	AWQGIFGEKLF
TRBV5-1	14	TRBJ1-2	ASSPVPGQGVSGYT